Following are 5 T cell receptor beta chains from one sample sequenced in a study of response to subunit inactivated influenza vaccine. In TCRdb, the RT-PCR reads were re-called with MiXCR into one record per CDR3 protein. The sample has about 180,000 distinct CDR3 sequences; about 10% are singletons. The source material was CD8+ T cells sorted from PBMCs, sampled roughly 24 months after vaccination. These receptors were taken from a man aged 45-69 years who received an inactivated influenza vaccine.

This clonotype was counted many times. This chain links TRBV7-9 with TRBJ2-1, with TRBD2 matching 8 bases. The germline gives CDR1 SEHNR, CDR2 FQNEAQ (reference sequence). The CDR3 runs to 14 residues. V was pared by 6 bases and J by 7 bases, with 8 bases of the junction left unmatched. The CDR3 DNA sequence: TGTGCCAGCAGATTGCGGGAGGAAAGGAATGAGCAGTTCTTC. This sequence encodes CASRLREERNEQFF.

The chain has TRBV6-2 or TRBV6-3 and TRBJ2-7; D remains unclear. CDR1 and CDR2 (germline): MNHEY, SVGEGT. The CDR3 runs 15 residues. With 0 bases removed from V and 7 bases from J, the gap between germline ends came to 16 bases. The CDR3 sequence is CASSYSSEDGFEQYF. The CDR3, as DNA: TGTGCCAGCAGTTACTCGAGCGAGGATGGGTTTGAGCAGTACTTC.

J is TRBJ2-1 and V is TRBV4-3; a possible D gene is TRBD1 (6 bases). This CDR3 has 18 amino acids. With 0 bases removed from V and 3 bases from J, the gap between germline ends came to 18 bases. Germline V gives CDR1 LGHNA, CDR2 YSLEER. CDR3 protein: CASSQDFARDTIYNEQFF. CDR3 sequence (DNA): TGCGCCAGCAGCCAAGATTTCGCCCGGGACACCATCTACAATGAGCAGTTCTTC.

The V and J genes are TRBV6-5 and TRBJ2-5; TRBD2 matches at 11 bases. The CDR3 totals 17 residues. The germline gives CDR1 MNHEY, CDR2 SVGAGI. Germline trimming cut 2 bases from V and 5 bases from J; bases unmatched to any gene: 10. CDR3 in DNA: TGTGCCAGCAGTTACAAGACTAGCGGGGACCTGAGGGAGACCCAGTACTTC. Translated: CASSYKTSGDLRETQYF.

This clonotype was seen just once. This chain links TRBV6-2 or TRBV6-3 with TRBJ2-3; D gene ambiguous. Germline V gives CDR1 MNHEY, CDR2 SVGEGT. With 4 bases removed from V and 4 bases from J, the gap between germline ends came to 9 bases. The CDR3 is 13 residues long. The CDR3 loop is CASSSIVADTQYF. The CDR3 DNA sequence: TGTGCCAGCAGTTCTATTGTTGCAGATACGCAGTATTTT.